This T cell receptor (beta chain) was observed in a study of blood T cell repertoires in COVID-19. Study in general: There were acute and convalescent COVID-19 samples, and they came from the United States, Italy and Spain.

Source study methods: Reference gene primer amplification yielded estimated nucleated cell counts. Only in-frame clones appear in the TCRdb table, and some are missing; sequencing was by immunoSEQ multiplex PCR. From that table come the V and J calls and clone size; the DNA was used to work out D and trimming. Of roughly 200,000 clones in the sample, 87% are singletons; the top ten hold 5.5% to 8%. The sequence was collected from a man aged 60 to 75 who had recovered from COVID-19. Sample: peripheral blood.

The CDR3 DNA is TGTGCCAGCAGTTTAGCTAGCGGGAGAACAGATACGCAGTATTTT. Amino acids: CASSLASGRTDTQYF. V usage is TRBV28 and J usage is TRBJ2-3; 10 bases match TRBD2. The CDR3 loop spans 15 amino acids. Trimming took 2 bases from V and 3 from J; bases not matched to a gene: 2. Germline CDR1 MDHEN, CDR2 SYDVKM. Complete variable domain (other parts from reference TRBV28 and TRBJ2-3): DVKVTQSSRYLVKRTGEKVFLECVQDMDHENMFWYRQDPGLGLRLIYFSYDVKMKEKGDIPEGYSVSREKKERFSLILESASTNQTSMYLCASSLASGRTDTQYFGPGTRLTVL.